This T cell receptor (beta chain) was obtained from a study of cytomegalovirus exposure and HLA in healthy donors. Whole-study results and caveats: Most TCR sequences showed up rarely, but some public TCRs showed up in many donors. A later analysis reportedly found fewer N-insertions in an Asian-associated ancestry cluster than the roughly 670-donor mean. In a later analysis, V- and J-gene trimming of beta chains associated with a DCLRE1C missense variant, replicated independently. In an earlier analysis, about 87% or about 30%: the productive usage of most TCR beta V segments.

60 Vbeta and 13 Jbeta primers were used in PCR. The table came from immunoSEQ multiplex PCR; TCRdb's copy has only in-frame clones and leaves some out. The sample has roughly 100,000 clones, roughly three quarters seen once. Regarding this clone: The target antigen is unknown.

V lost 4 bases and J lost 4; bases outside the gene matches: 13. The CDR3 loop spans 16 amino acids. The V gene's germline CDR1 is SGHNT and CDR2 YYREEE (reference sequence). The chain uses TRBV5-4 and TRBJ2-5; the match to TRBD1 covers 7 bases. The sequence was obtained from a man between 40 and 49 years old in good health and CMV-seronegative. What was sequenced was PBMCs. The CDR3 region has the DNA TGTGCCAGCAGCGCCAGACAGGGTAGTTTCGGAGAGACCCAGTACTTC. Translation gives CASSARQGSFGETQYF.